These 19 T cell receptor beta chains were all obtained from the same sample, sequenced in a study of beta chain features in type 1 diabetes (dated by TCRdb to between 2018 and 2020). The method behind the library was the immunoSEQ multiplex PCR assay. The entire isolated RNA was reverse transcribed using the High Capacity cDNA Reverse Transcription Kit, and thus expressed TCRB transcripts were sequenced. Sourced from immuneACCESS, this table was stored by TCRdb with only in-frame sequences that have V and J called. A share of the clones is absent; for the studies checked, an unresolved V gene accounts for under half, and the remainder has no known explanation. In all, the sample holds 140,000 to 150,000 clones, and nearly 50% of those were seen once. The ten largest account for roughly 0.43% of the sample. Sequencing was performed on Tregs from blood. The cell subset or site label corresponds to: regulatory CD4+ T cells. Receptor source: a man between 18 and 29 years old in good health.

This clone came up a few times. For the CDR3, the DNA is TGTGCCAGCAGTGAGTTCGGGACAGGGGGTATTTATGGCTACACCTTC. It codes for CASSEFGTGGIYGYTF. The chain links TRBV2 to TRBJ1-2, with 11 bases lining up with TRBD1. The J segment lost 5 bases and the V segment lost 3 bases, leaving 8 bases of the junction unmatched. The CDR3 is 16 amino acids. In germline, CDR1 is SNHLY, CDR2 FYNNEI.

This clone was observed a few times. The chain joins TRBV4-3 to TRBJ2-3; the match to TRBD2 covers 7 bases. The CDR3 covers 14 residues. Per the germline V gene, CDR1 is LGHNA and CDR2 is YSLEER. Trimming at V came to 0 bases and at J to 8 bases, leaving 5 bases not matched to a gene. CDR3 loop: CASSQERSGGTQYF. The DNA for the CDR3 is TGCGCCAGCAGCCAAGAGCGGTCGGGGGGTACGCAGTATTTT.

This clone has only one observation. The rearrangement links TRBV27 to TRBJ2-5; 9 positions agree with TRBD2. The J call may be in error: the DNA end matches TRBJ2-7 better. Per the germline V gene, CDR1 is MNHEY and CDR2 is SMNVEV (reference sequence). This CDR3 has 14 residues. CDR3 in amino acids: CASSFAGGPNEQYF. CDR3 in DNA: TGTGCCAGCAGTTTTGCGGGAGGGCCTAACGAGCAGTACTTC.

V and J are TRBV4-3 and TRBJ1-1; TRBD1 matches 10 bases. V was clipped by 4 bases and J by 11 bases; unmatched bases: 7. CDR3 length: 13 residues. Germline CDR1 is LGHNA and CDR2 is YSLEER. CDR3 loop: CASSRTGGGRAFF. As DNA, the CDR3 is TGCGCCAGCAGCCGGACAGGGGGTGGACGGGCTTTCTTT.

There are a few counts of this clone. The chain is built from TRBV6-6 and TRBJ2-1; TRBD2 aligns across 12 bases. J was trimmed by 8 bases and V by 2 bases; bases with no gene match: 7. The CDR3 spans 16 residues. Germline V gives CDR1 MNHNY, CDR2 SVGAGI (reference sequence). CDR3 coding DNA: TGTGCCAGCAGTTACCCTAGCGGGGGGGCCGACCATGAGCAGTTCTTC. As protein: CASSYPSGGADHEQFF.

The rearrangement links TRBV7-2 to TRBJ2-1; 11 bases line up with TRBD2. The CDR3 runs 16 residues. Trimming cost V 5 bases and J 1 base; bases outside gene matches: 4. The V gene's germline CDR1 is SGHTA and CDR2 FQGNSA. CDR3 sequence (DNA): TGTGCCAGCAGCCCCGGGACTAGCGGTTCCTACAATGAGCAGTTCTTC. Translation gives CASSPGTSGSYNEQFF.

The chain combines TRBV19 with TRBJ2-1; 13 bases agree with TRBD2. This CDR3 is 16 amino acids long. The germline CDR1 and CDR2 sequences are LNHDA and SQIVND (reference sequence). J lost 5 bases, V lost 5 bases, and 6 bases had no gene match. CDR3 coding DNA: TGTGCCAGTAGTCCGAGACTAGCGGGGGGTAACAATGAGCAGTTCTTC. This sequence encodes CASSPRLAGGNNEQFF.

The rearrangement uses TRBV7-3 and TRBJ1-2; 8 positions match TRBD1. CDR3 length: 14 amino acids. Per the germline V gene, CDR1 is SGHTA and CDR2 is FQGTGA. With V trimmed by 5 bases and J by 7 bases, 9 bases remained unmatched. CDR3 region: CASSVDRGVGGYTF. CDR3 nucleotide sequence: TGTGCCAGCAGCGTAGACAGGGGAGTTGGTGGCTACACCTTC.

The V and J genes are TRBV19 and TRBJ1-1; no firm D call. The V end lost 10 bases, the J end lost 1 base, and 10 bases lay between the germline ends. The CDR3 has 12 amino acids. Germline V gene lookup returns CDR1 LNHDA and CDR2 SQIVND (reference sequence). As DNA, the CDR3 is TGTGCCACCCGCTACCAGAACACTGAAGCTTTCTTT. This translates into CATRYQNTEAFF. Variable domain in full (rest from reference TRBV19 and TRBJ1-1): DGGITQSPKYLFRKEGQNVTLSCEQNLNHDAMYWYRQDPGQGLRLIYYSQIVNDFQKGDIAEGYSVSREKKESFPLTVTSAQKNPTAFYLCATRYQNTEAFFGQGTRLTVV.

This sequence joins TRBV5-4 and TRBJ1-1, with D possibly being TRBD1 (6 bases). Germline V gene lookup returns CDR1 SGHNT and CDR2 YYREEE (reference sequence). V was pared by 1 base and J by 5 bases, with 12 bases between. CDR3 length: 14 amino acids. The CDR3 nucleotides are TGTGCCAGCAGCTTGCTCGGGGGGCTAACTGAAGCTTTCTTT. Its protein product is CASSLLGGLTEAFF.

In this sample, this clone turned up a few times. This chain joins TRBV20-1 and TRBJ1-2; 8 bases line up with TRBD1. Germline CDR1 and CDR2: DFQATT and SNEGSKA (reference sequence). V lost 6 bases, J lost 4 bases, and 1 base stayed unmatched. This CDR3 spans 11 amino acids. Here the CDR3 DNA reads TGCAGTGCCGGGACAGGCTATGGCTACACCTTC. Its translation is CSAGTGYGYTF.

This clone has only a few counts. The rearrangement uses TRBV18 and TRBJ2-3, with D unclear. In germline, CDR1 is KGHSH, CDR2 LQKENI. The CDR3 runs 15 residues. Trimming took 0 bases from V and 2 from J, leaving 9 bases between them. The CDR3 DNA follows: TGTGCCAGCTCACCACCGGGCACCCACACAGATACGCAGTATTTT. As protein: CASSPPGTHTDTQYF.

DNA for the CDR3: TGTGCCAGCAGCCGAAATGTGGGGGAGGGGATACCCTACGAGCAGTACTTC. Translating gives CASSRNVGEGIPYEQYF. V gene TRBV7-2 combines with J gene TRBJ2-7; 7 bases match TRBD2. V shed 5 bases and J 2 bases; nucleotides not matched to a gene: 15. Per the germline V gene, CDR1 is SGHTA and CDR2 is FQGNSA. There are 17 residues in the CDR3.

The chain recombines TRBV6-6 with TRBJ2-2, with D possibly TRBD2 on 6 matching bases. Per the germline V gene, CDR1 is MNHNY and CDR2 is SVGAGI (reference sequence). V was pared by 4 bases and J by 5 bases, with 14 bases between. The CDR3 is 15 residues long. DNA for the CDR3: TGTGCCAGCAGTTCACTGGCGGGATGGACCGGGGAGCTGTTTTTT. It translates to CASSSLAGWTGELFF.

Comment on this clone: A read error may produce the germline difference seen at one junction end. The genes are TRBV7-7 and TRBJ2-5, with TRBD2 matching 7 bases. This CDR3 comprises 13 residues. CDR1 is SSHAT and CDR2 is FNYEAQ in the germline V gene (reference sequence). CDR3 bases: TGTGCTAGCAGCGGAAGCGGGATGGAGACCCAGTACTTC. It specifies CASSGSGMETQYF.

A word on this clone: Compared with germline, one end of the junction differs, possibly owing to a read error. Other DNA sequences in the same sample also yield this CDR3. The gene calls are TRBV10-2 and TRBJ2-1; TRBD1 matches 7 bases. Germline values: CDR1 WSHSY, CDR2 SAAADI. The CDR3 runs to 16 residues. The DNA for the CDR3 is TGCGCCAGCAGCGAGTGGGAAGGGGGCGCAGTCAATGAGCAGTTCTTC. Its translation: CASSEWEGGAVNEQFF.

The V and J genes are TRBV6-6 and TRBJ2-7; 7 positions match TRBD2. The V gene's germline CDR1 is MNHNY and CDR2 SVGAGI (reference sequence). Trimming at V came to 5 bases and at J to 5 bases, leaving 15 bases not matched to a gene. The CDR3 contains 16 residues. CDR3 sequence reads: CASSHPRGGPPDEQYF. Here the CDR3 DNA reads TGTGCCAGCAGTCACCCCCGGGGAGGGCCCCCTGACGAGCAGTACTTC.

This clone came up a few times. V is TRBV4-2 and J is TRBJ1-2; TRBD1 might be the D (5 bases). V lost 0 bases to trimming and J lost 4 bases, with 12 bases between them. The CDR3 spans 15 residues. Germline lookup yields CDR1 LGHNA and CDR2 YNFKEQ. CDR3 DNA: TGTGCCAGCAGCCAAGAAGCTATGACAGTCTATGGCTACACCTTC. Translated, it gives CASSQEAMTVYGYTF.

The gene calls are TRBV6-5 and TRBJ2-5; D may be TRBD2 (6 bases). Germline assignment: CDR1 MNHEY and CDR2 SVGAGI. This CDR3 contains 14 residues. V lost 4 bases and J 1 base, leaving 10 bases between the germline ends. This chain's CDR3 is CASSWAGLQETQYF. The CDR3 DNA reads TGTGCCAGCAGTTGGGCGGGGCTCCAAGAGACCCAGTACTTC.